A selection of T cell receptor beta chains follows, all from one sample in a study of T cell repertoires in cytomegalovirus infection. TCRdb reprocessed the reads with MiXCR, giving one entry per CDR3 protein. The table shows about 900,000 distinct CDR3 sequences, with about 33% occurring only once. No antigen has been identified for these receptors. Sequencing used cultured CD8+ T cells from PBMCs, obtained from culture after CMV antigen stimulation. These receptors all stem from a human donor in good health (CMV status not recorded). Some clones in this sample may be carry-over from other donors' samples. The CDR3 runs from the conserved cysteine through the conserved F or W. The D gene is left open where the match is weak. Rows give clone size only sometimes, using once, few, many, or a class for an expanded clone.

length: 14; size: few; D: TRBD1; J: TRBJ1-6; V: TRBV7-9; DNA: TGTGCCAGCAGGCCCGGGACAGCGGATTCACCCCTCCACTTT; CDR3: CASRPGTADSPLHF
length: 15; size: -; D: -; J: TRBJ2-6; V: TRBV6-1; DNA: TGTGCCAGCAGCCCCATTTGGGGTGGGGCCAACGTCCTGACTTTC; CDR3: CASSPIWGGANVLTF
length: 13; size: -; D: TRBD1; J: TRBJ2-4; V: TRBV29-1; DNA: TGCAGCGTCGGTCCTGACAGGGAAAACATTCAGTACTTC; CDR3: CSVGPDRENIQYF
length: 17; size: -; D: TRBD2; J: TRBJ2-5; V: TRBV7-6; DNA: TGTGCCAGCAGCTTAGACGGCCCAGCGGGGGGGCCAGAGACCCAGTACTTC; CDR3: CASSLDGPAGGPETQYF
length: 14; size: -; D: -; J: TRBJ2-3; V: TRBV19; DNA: TGTGCCAGTAGTGGAAGGTCCCGCACAGATACACAGTATTTT; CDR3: CASSGRSRTDTQYF
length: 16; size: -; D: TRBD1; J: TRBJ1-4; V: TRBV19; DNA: TGTGCCAGTAGTATAGATCAGGACAGGAGGAACGAAAAACTGTTTTTT; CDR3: CASSIDQDRRNEKLFF
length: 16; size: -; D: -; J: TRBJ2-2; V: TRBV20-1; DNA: TGCAGTGCTTGGGGGATGGGGCAGGGGTACACCGGGGAGCTGTTTTTT; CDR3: CSAWGMGQGYTGELFF
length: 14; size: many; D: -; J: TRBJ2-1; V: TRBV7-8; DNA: TGTGCCAGCAGCTTAGGGGGGCCCTTCAATGAGCAGTTCTTC; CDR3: CASSLGGPFNEQFF
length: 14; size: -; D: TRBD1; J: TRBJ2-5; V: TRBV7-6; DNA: TGTGCCAGCAGCTTAGGTCAGGGGGTCCAGACCCAGTACTTC; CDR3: CASSLGQGVQTQYF
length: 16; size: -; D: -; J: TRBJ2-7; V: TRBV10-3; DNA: TGTGCCATCAGTTTACCTTGGGGGTCCTCGGGTCGCGAGCAGTACTTC; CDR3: CAISLPWGSSGREQYF
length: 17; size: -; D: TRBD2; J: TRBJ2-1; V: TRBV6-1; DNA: TGTGCCAGCAGTGAAAGAGGGGGACTAGCGGGGGGGAATGAGCAGTTCTTC; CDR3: CASSERGGLAGGNEQFF
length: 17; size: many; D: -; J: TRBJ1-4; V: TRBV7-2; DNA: TGTGCCAGCAGCTTAGCGATACGTGGAACAACTAATGAAAAACTGTTTTTT; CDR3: CASSLAIRGTTNEKLFF
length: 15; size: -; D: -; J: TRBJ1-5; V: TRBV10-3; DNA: TGTGCCATCAGTGACGAGGTCGCAAGCAATCAGCCCCAGCATTTT; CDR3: CAISDEVASNQPQHF
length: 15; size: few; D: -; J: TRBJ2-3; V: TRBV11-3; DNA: TGTGCCAGCAGCTCCTATGAATCGAGCACAGATACGCAGTATTTT; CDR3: CASSSYESSTDTQYF
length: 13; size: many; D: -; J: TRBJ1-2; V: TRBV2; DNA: TGTGCCAGCAGTGGACGGCCCAACTATGGCTACACCTTC; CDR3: CASSGRPNYGYTF